This TCR beta chain was sequenced for a study of blood T cell repertoires in COVID-19. J was trimmed by 4 bases and V by 6 bases; bases with no gene match: 6. CDR1 is MNHEY, CDR2 SMNVEV, per germline (reference sequence). The CDR3 extends over 14 amino acids. Sequencing used immunoSEQ multiplex PCR; TCRdb keeps in-frame clones, though not all of them. The sample lists roughly 250,000 clones, 75% to 85% occurring once. This TCR was recovered from a woman aged 60-70 years with active or convalescent COVID-19. The sequencing input was peripheral blood. This chain links TRBV27 with TRBJ1-1; the match to TRBD1 covers 9 bases. This CDR3 is CASSPLDRGTEAFF. CDR3 nucleotide sequence: TGTGCCAGCAGCCCCCTGGACAGGGGCACTGAAGCTTTCTTT.